This T cell receptor (beta chain) came from a study of spatial heterogeneity in lung cancer. This clonotype was detected many times. The antigen remains undetermined. Overall study results and limits: Estimation of coverage gave values of around 6.6% for alpha and 13% to 15% for beta chains in tumor T cells. One measure, the expanded intratumoral alpha and beta TCR count, tracked tumor mutation counts.

The library protocol tagged each TCR cDNA with a unique molecular identifier. TCRdb re-called the 5' RACE reads through MiXCR, storing one row per CDR3 protein. This sample yields tens of thousands of distinct CDR3 sequences, of which over 4% are seen a single time; 7.5% to 10% belongs to the top ten. The V end was cut by 3 bases, the J end by 3 bases, with 10 bases between. Germline CDR1 SGHDT, CDR2 YYEEEE. The CDR3 runs to 13 residues. Indicated time point: sample taken at primary tumor resection. The donor group consisted of over 55 patients who had untreated, early-stage non-small cell lung cancer.

The TCR sequence derives from a male donor with early-stage non-small cell lung cancer. The source material was lung tumor tissue, sampled at surgery. The V call is TRBV5-6, the J call TRBJ2-7; no definite D call. The CDR3 loop reads CASSWQTNYEQYF. Here the CDR3 DNA reads TGTGCCAGCAGCTGGCAGACGAACTACGAGCAGTACTTC.